These 22 T cell receptor beta chains share one sample of origin, sequenced in a study of blood T cell repertoires in COVID-19. Method: immunoSEQ multiplex PCR; TCRdb's copy keeps in-frame clones and lacks some. The table records some 300,000 clones, 87% of them present only once. Source material: peripheral blood. The receptor source for this set is a man younger than 30 with active or convalescent COVID-19.

The chain employs TRBV28 and TRBJ1-2, with 9 bases that match TRBD1. Germline CDR1 and CDR2: MDHEN and SYDVKM. V gave up 4 bases and J gave up 4 bases; unmatched junction bases: 7. The CDR3 totals 15 residues. The CDR3 is CASSYLQGAGYGYTF. CDR3 coding DNA: TGTGCCAGCAGTTATCTACAGGGGGCTGGCTATGGCTACACCTTC.

There are a few counts of this clone. DNA of the CDR3: TGTGCCAGCAGCAACCTGTGGACAGGGAATTCACCCCTCCACTTT. Its translation: CASSNLWTGNSPLHF. The chain employs TRBV3-1 (or the pseudogene TRBV3-2) and TRBJ1-6; the match to TRBD1 covers 8 bases. CDR1 is LGHDT and CDR2 is YNNKEL in the germline V gene (reference sequence). The V gene end was trimmed by 5 bases and the J gene end by 7 bases; junction bases not matched to a gene: 7. This CDR3 region has 15 residues.

This clone was recorded once. The rearrangement uses TRBV4-3 and TRBJ1-6; TRBD1 matches at 7 bases. The V segment lost 4 bases and the J segment 8 bases; nucleotides outside the gene matches: 20. Germline CDR1 LGHNA, CDR2 YSLEER. The CDR3 spans 19 residues. The CDR3 coding sequence is TGCGCCAGCAGCCCCCAGACAGGGACCGAACCGGGGGTTGATTCACCCCTCCACTTT. It codes for CASSPQTGTEPGVDSPLHF.

The V and J genes are TRBV5-1 and TRBJ2-7; D remains unclear. Germline-derived CDR1 and CDR2 are SGHRS and YFSETQ. Trimming cost V 4 bases and J 1 base, with 12 bases left between them. The CDR3 length is 14 residues. CDR3 in DNA: TGCGCCAGCAGCCCCTCCTCAGGTTCCTACGAGCAGTACTTC. Protein: CASSPSSGSYEQYF.

The chain employs TRBV7-2 and TRBJ1-2; maybe TRBD1 (5 bases). CDR1 is SGHTA, CDR2 FQGNSA, per germline. The ends were cut back, 4 bases at V and 2 bases at J, with 8 bases in the middle. CDR3 length: 13 residues. CDR3 sequence: CASSSGQNYGYTF. CDR3 DNA: TGTGCCAGCAGCTCTGGACAAAACTATGGCTACACCTTC.

V usage is TRBV19 and J usage is TRBJ2-7; no firm D call. This CDR3 is built from 12 residues. Germline-derived CDR1 and CDR2 are LNHDA and SQIVND (reference sequence). V was pared by 3 bases and J by 3 bases, with 6 bases between. The CDR3 loop is CASSMRNYEQYF. As DNA, the CDR3 is TGTGCCAGTAGTATGAGGAACTACGAGCAGTACTTC.

This clone was picked up a small number of times. V usage is TRBV4-3 and J usage is TRBJ2-3; maybe TRBD2 (6 bases). CDR3 size: 17 residues. V lost 4 bases and J 1 base, leaving 18 bases between the germline ends. The germline V gene has CDR1 LGHNA and CDR2 YSLEER. As DNA, the CDR3 is TGCGCCAGCAGCCGCGGGGCCAAACAATACCGCACAGATACGCAGTATTTT. Translation gives CASSRGAKQYRTDTQYF.

This sequence joins TRBV5-6 and TRBJ1-5; D is possibly TRBD1 (5 bases). Germline CDR1 is SGHDT and CDR2 is YYEEEE. CDR3 size: 14 residues. Trimming cost V 4 bases and J 2 bases, with 10 bases left between them. The CDR3 region has the DNA TGTGCCAGCAGCGAAGGGGCTCGCAATCAGCCCCAGCATTTT. Its translation: CASSEGARNQPQHF.

The chain links TRBV4-3 to TRBJ1-4; unclear D gene. The V end was cut by 0 bases, the J end by 0 bases, with 8 bases between. The CDR3 runs to 16 residues. Germline V lookup: CDR1 LGHNA, CDR2 YSLEER. DNA of the CDR3: TGCGCCAGCAGCCAAGATGCGGGTGCAACTAATGAAAAACTGTTTTTT. Its translation: CASSQDAGATNEKLFF.

This chain connects TRBV28 to TRBJ1-4; D gene uncertain. CDR1 MDHEN and CDR2 SYDVKM come from the germline V gene. The CDR3 length is 14 residues. Trimming cost V 2 bases and J 0 bases, with 4 bases left between them. The CDR3 here is CASSLLSTNEKLFF. Here the CDR3 DNA reads TGTGCCAGCAGTTTACTGTCAACTAATGAAAAACTGTTTTTT.

The J gene is TRBJ2-7, the V gene TRBV3-1 (or the pseudogene TRBV3-2); D is unclear. Trimming took off 4 bases at V and 2 bases at J, with 12 bases between the two ends. The CDR3 length is 14 residues. CDR1 and CDR2 from the germline V gene are LGHDT and YNNKEL (reference sequence). Here the CDR3 reads CASSPRASAYEQYF. The DNA for the CDR3 is TGTGCCAGCAGCCCCCGAGCGTCAGCCTACGAGCAGTACTTC.

The chain carries TRBV27 and TRBJ2-7; 7 positions agree with TRBD2. Germline V lookup: CDR1 MNHEY, CDR2 SMNVEV (reference sequence). The CDR3 runs 15 residues. Unmatched junction bases numbered 8, after V lost 5 bases and J lost 1 base. CDR3 region: CASSPGRAGSYEQYF. The CDR3 region has the DNA TGTGCCAGCAGTCCAGGGAGGGCGGGGTCCTACGAGCAGTACTTC.

The chain links TRBV19 to TRBJ1-1; D is possibly TRBD1 (5 bases). Looked up from germline, CDR1 is LNHDA and CDR2 is SQIVND (reference sequence). This CDR3 region has 14 residues. The ends were cut back, 9 bases at V and 5 bases at J, with 19 bases in the middle. The CDR3 nucleotides read TGTGCCAGCAAGGAGGGACTCCCGAGGACTGAAGCTTTCTTT. Protein product: CASKEGLPRTEAFF. The full variable domain, in which reference TRBV19 and TRBJ1-1 provide the parts outside the CDR3, is DGGITQSPKYLFRKEGQNVTLSCEQNLNHDAMYWYRQDPGQGLRLIYYSQIVNDFQKGDIAEGYSVSREKKESFPLTVTSAQKNPTAFYLCASKEGLPRTEAFFGQGTRLTVV.

The chain couples TRBV9 to TRBJ2-1; D is unclear. The CDR3 length is 13 residues. The V gene's germline CDR1 is SGDLS and CDR2 YYNGEE. V shed 2 bases and J shed 8 bases, with 11 bases lying between them. CDR3 in DNA: TGTGCCAGCAGCGTCGAGGCGATCGATGAGCAGTTCTTC. Translated, it gives CASSVEAIDEQFF.

CDR3: CATSGGGVKSGEQFF. DNA for the CDR3: TGTGCCACCAGCGGAGGAGGAGTAAAGTCGGGGGAGCAGTTCTTC. The chain couples TRBV15 to TRBJ2-1, with D maybe TRBD2 (5 bases). The germline V and J ends were trimmed by 5 bases and 10 bases, with 21 bases remaining between them. From germline, CDR1 is LNHNV and CDR2 YYDKDF (reference sequence). The CDR3 loop spans 15 amino acids.

J is TRBJ1-1 and V is TRBV18; tentatively, D is TRBD1 (5 bases). This CDR3 has 13 residues. Looked up from germline, CDR1 is KGHSH and CDR2 is LQKENI. Trimming left V 8 bases short and J 4 bases short, with 14 bases between. CDR3 sequence (DNA): TGTGCCAGCGCGGGGGGATTTGGCACTGAAGCTTTCTTT. As protein: CASAGGFGTEAFF. The variable domain in full, with the rest retrieved from reference TRBV18 and TRBJ1-1, is NAGVMQNPRHLVRRRGQEARLRCSPMKGHSHVYWYRQLPEEGLKFMVYLQKENIIDESGMPKERFSAEFPKEGPSILRIQQVVRGDSAAYFCASAGGFGTEAFFGQGTRLTVV.

The rearrangement joins TRBV5-5 to TRBJ2-7; D unresolved. The CDR3 runs to 15 residues. V was cut by 0 bases and J by 5 bases, with 15 bases left in between. Germline values: CDR1 SGHKS, CDR2 YYEKEE (reference sequence). The CDR3 reads CASSLAVYSTHEQYF. Here the CDR3 DNA reads TGTGCCAGCAGCTTGGCCGTTTACAGTACCCACGAGCAGTACTTC.

For the CDR3, the DNA is TGTGCCAGCAGTTCGTGGTCCAATAGCCTTACCTACGAGCAGTACTTC. Its protein is CASSSWSNSLTYEQYF. The genes are TRBV5-6 and TRBJ2-7; D is uncertain. V gave up 5 bases and J gave up 2 bases, with 20 bases separating them. This CDR3 is built from 16 residues. Per the germline V gene, CDR1 is SGHDT and CDR2 is YYEEEE. Looking up the rest from reference TRBV5-6 and TRBJ2-7 gives the full variable domain: DAGVTQSPTHLIKTRGQQVTLRCSPKSGHDTVSWYQQALGQGPQFIFQYYEEEERQRGNFPDRFSGHQFPNYSSELNVNALLLGDSALYLCASSSWSNSLTYEQYFGPGTRLTVT.

The chain links TRBV6-5 to TRBJ1-5, with D perhaps matching TRBD1 (6 bases). Germline V CDR1 and CDR2: MNHEY, SVGAGI. Trimming left V 6 bases short and J 6 bases short, with 15 bases between. CDR3 length equals 14 residues. The CDR3 sequence: CASSNTGLGQPQHF. The CDR3 region has the DNA TGTGCCAGCAGCAACACAGGGCTTGGTCAGCCCCAGCATTTT.

The DNA of the CDR3 is TGTGCCAGCAGCCAAGATAACCCTTTTTTCGGGAACACTGAAGCTTTCTTT. It yields the protein CASSQDNPFFGNTEAFF. The rearrangement uses TRBV3-1 (or the pseudogene TRBV3-2) and TRBJ1-1; D not resolved. Germline-derived CDR1 and CDR2 are LGHDT and YNNKEL (reference sequence). The CDR3 extends over 17 amino acids. V was shortened by 0 bases and J by 1 base, with 15 bases between the two germline ends.

The rearrangement uses TRBV21-1 and TRBJ1-1; the tabulated D call, TRBD1, remains unverified against the DNA. TRBV21-1 is a pseudogene segment. This CDR3 has 16 amino acids. The CDR3 is CASTSGTPGQNTEAFF. The CDR3 DNA sequence: TGTGCCAGCACCTCCGGGACACCCGGACAAAACACTGAAGCTTTCTTT.

The chain has TRBV7-2 and TRBJ2-3; 10 bases map to TRBD2. The CDR3 consists of 15 residues. Per germline, CDR1 SGHTA and CDR2 FQGNSA. J lost 0 bases, V lost 10 bases, and 7 bases had no gene match. The CDR3 DNA is TGTGCCAAAGGGAGCGGGGGGGGAAGCACAGATACGCAGTATTTT. Translated, it gives CAKGSGGGSTDTQYF. Full variable domain (remainder filled in from reference TRBV7-2 and TRBJ2-3): GAGVSQSPSNKVTEKGKDVELRCDPISGHTALYWYRQSLGQGLEFLIYFQGNSAPDKSGLPSDRFSAERTGGSVSTLTIQRTQQEDSAVYLCAKGSGGGSTDTQYFGPGTRLTVL.